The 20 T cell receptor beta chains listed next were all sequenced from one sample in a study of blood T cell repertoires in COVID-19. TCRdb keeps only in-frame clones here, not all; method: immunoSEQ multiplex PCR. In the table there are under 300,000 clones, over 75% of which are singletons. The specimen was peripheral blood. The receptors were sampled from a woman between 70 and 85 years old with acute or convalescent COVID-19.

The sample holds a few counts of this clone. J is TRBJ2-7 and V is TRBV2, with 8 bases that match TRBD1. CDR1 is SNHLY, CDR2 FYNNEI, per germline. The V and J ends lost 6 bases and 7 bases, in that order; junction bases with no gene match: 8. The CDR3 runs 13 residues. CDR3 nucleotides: TGTGCCAGCAGACTCAGGGGGCTGGGAGAGCAGTACTTC. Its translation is CASRLRGLGEQYF. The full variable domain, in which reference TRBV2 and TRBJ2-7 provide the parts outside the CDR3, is EPEVTQTPSHQVTQMGQEVILRCVPISNHLYFYWYRQILGQKVEFLVSFYNNEISEKSEIFDDQFSVERPDGSNFTLKIRSTKLEDSAMYFCASRLRGLGEQYFGPGTRLTVT.

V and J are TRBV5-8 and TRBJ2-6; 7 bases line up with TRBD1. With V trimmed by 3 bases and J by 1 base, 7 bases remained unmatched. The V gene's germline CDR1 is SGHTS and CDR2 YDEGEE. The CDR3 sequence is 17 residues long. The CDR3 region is CASSSTGIGSGANVLTF. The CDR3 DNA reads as TGTGCCAGCAGCTCGACAGGGATCGGATCTGGGGCCAACGTCCTGACTTTC.

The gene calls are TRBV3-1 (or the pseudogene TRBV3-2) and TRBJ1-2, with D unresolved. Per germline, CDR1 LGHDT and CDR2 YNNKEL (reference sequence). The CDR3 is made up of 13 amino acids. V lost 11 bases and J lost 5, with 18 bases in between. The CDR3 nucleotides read TGTGCCGCCGGCCCACGGGGTTCGTATGGCTACACCTTC. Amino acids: CAAGPRGSYGYTF.

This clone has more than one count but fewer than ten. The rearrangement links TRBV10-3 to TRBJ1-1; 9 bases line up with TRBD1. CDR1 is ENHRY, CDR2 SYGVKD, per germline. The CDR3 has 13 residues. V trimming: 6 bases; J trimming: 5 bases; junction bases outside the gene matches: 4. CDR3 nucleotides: TGTGCCATCAGGACAGGGGGAATTACTGAAGCTTTCTTT. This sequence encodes CAIRTGGITEAFF.

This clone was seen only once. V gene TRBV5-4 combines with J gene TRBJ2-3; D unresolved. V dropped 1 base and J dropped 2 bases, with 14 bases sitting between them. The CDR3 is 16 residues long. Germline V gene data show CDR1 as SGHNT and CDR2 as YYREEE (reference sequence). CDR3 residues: CASSLRSGLLTDTQYF. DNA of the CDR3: TGTGCCAGCAGCTTGAGGAGTGGTCTTCTCACAGATACGCAGTATTTT.

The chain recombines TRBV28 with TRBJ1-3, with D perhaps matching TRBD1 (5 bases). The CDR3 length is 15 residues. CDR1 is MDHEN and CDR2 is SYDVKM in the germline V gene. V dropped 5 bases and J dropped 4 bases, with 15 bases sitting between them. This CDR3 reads CASSLRGLGGNTIYF. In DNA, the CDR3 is TGTGCCAGCAGTCTCCGGGGACTGGGAGGAAACACCATATATTTT.

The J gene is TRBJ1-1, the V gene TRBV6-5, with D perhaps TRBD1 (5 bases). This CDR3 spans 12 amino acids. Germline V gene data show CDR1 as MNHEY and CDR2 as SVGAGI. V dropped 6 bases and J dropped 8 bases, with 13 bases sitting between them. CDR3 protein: CASSQGLAEAFF. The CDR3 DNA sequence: TGTGCCAGCAGCCAGGGACTGGCCGAAGCTTTCTTT.

This chain's CDR3 is CATRKTGLNTEAFF. The CDR3 region has the DNA TGTGCCACCAGGAAAACAGGGCTGAACACTGAAGCTTTCTTT. The rearrangement uses TRBV24-1 and TRBJ1-1, with TRBD1 as a possible D gene (6 bases). V lost 7 bases and J 0 bases, leaving 11 bases between the germline ends. The CDR3 contains 14 residues. CDR1 and CDR2 from the germline V gene are KGHDR and SFDVKD.

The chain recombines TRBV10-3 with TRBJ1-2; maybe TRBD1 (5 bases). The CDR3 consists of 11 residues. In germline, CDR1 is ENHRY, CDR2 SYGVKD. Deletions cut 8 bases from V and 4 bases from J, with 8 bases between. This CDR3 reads CAIGQAYGYTF. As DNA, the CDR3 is TGTGCCATCGGACAAGCCTATGGCTACACCTTC.

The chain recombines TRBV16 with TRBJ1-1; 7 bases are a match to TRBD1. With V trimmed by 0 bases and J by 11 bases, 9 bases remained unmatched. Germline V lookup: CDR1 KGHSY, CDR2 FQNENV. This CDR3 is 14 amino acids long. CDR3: CASSQSSQVRGAFF. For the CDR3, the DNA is TGTGCCAGCAGCCAATCCTCGCAGGTCAGGGGGGCTTTCTTT.

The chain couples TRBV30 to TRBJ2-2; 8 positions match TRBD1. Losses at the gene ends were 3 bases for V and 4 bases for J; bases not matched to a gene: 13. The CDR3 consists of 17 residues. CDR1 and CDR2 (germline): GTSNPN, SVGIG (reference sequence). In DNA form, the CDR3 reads TGTGCCTGGAGCCTACAGGGGGTCCGTGGTGGCACCGGGGAGCTGTTTTTT. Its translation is CAWSLQGVRGGTGELFF.

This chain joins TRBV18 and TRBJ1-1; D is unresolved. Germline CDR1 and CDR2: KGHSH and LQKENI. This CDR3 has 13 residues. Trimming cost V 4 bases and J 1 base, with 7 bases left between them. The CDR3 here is CASSLQKNTEAFF. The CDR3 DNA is TGTGCCAGCTCACTACAGAAGAACACTGAAGCTTTCTTT.

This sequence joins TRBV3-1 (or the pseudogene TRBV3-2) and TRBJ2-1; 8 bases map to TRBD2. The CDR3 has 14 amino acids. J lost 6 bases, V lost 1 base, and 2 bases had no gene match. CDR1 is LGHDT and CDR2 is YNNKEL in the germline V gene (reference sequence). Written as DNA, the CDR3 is TGTGCCAGCAGCCAAGGCCTAGCGGGCAATGAGCAGTTCTTC. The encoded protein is CASSQGLAGNEQFF.

This CDR3 reads CASSLAGRTSGGGEQFF. The CDR3, as DNA: TGTGCCAGCAGCTTGGCCGGTCGGACTAGCGGGGGCGGTGAGCAGTTCTTC. This chain links TRBV5-4 with TRBJ2-1; 13 nucleotides line up with TRBD2. The germline V gene encodes CDR1 SGHNT and CDR2 YYREEE (reference sequence). Trimming took 0 bases from V and 9 from J; bases not matched to a gene: 9. The CDR3 has 17 amino acids.

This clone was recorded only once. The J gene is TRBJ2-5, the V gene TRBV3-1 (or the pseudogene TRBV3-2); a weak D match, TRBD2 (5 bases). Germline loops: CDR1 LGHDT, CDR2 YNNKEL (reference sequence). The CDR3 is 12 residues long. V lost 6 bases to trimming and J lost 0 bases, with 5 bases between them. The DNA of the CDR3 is TGTGCCAGCAGGGACTACCAAGAGACCCAGTACTTC. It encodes CASRDYQETQYF.

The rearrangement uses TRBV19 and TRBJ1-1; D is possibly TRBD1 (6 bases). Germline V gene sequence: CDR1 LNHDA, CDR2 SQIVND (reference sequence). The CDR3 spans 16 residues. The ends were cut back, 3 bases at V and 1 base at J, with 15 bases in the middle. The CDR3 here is CASSMGKGTTNTEAFF. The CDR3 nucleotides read TGTGCCAGTAGTATGGGCAAGGGGACAACGAACACTGAAGCTTTCTTT.

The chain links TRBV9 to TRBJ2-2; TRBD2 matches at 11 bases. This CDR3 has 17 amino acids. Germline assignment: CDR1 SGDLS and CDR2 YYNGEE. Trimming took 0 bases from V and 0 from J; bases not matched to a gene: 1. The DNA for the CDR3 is TGTGCCAGCAGCGTAGCGGGACTAGCGGCGAACACCGGGGAGCTGTTTTTT. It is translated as CASSVAGLAANTGELFF.

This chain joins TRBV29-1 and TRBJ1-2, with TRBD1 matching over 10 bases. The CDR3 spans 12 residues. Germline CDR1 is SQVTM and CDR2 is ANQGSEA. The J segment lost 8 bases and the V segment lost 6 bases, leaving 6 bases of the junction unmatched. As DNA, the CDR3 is TGCAGCGTCGACAGGGGGCTAGGCGGCTACACCTTC. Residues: CSVDRGLGGYTF.

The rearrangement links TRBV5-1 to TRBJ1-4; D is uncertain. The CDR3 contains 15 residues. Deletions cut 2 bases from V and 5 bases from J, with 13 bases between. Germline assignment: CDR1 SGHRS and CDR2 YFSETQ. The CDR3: CASSFGGEPNEKLFF. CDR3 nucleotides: TGCGCCAGCAGCTTTGGCGGGGAACCCAATGAAAAACTGTTTTTT.

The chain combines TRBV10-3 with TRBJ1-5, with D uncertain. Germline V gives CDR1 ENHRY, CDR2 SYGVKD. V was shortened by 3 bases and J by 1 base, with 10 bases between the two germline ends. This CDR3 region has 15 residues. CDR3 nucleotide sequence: TGTGCCATCAGTGAAAGAGGTACAAGCAATCAGCCCCAGCATTTT. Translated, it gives CAISERGTSNQPQHF.